These 22 T cell receptor beta chains were all obtained from the same sample, sequenced in a study of blood T cell repertoires in COVID-19. Libraries were prepared by immunoSEQ multiplex PCR; TCRdb keeps only in-frame clonotypes and omits some of them. The table includes fewer than 90,000 clones, about 83% detected once. Input material: peripheral blood. These receptors originate from a human donor in a cohort sampled during active COVID-19.

The chain recombines TRBV4-2 with TRBJ2-7; D is possibly TRBD1 (5 bases). V was shortened by 0 bases and J by 4 bases, with 13 bases between the two germline ends. The CDR3 totals 15 residues. Germline V lookup: CDR1 LGHNA, CDR2 YNFKEQ. The CDR3 loop is CASSQDLDILYEQYF. Written as DNA, the CDR3 is TGTGCCAGCAGCCAAGATCTGGACATTTTGTACGAGCAGTACTTC.

V gene TRBV23-1 combines with J gene TRBJ2-1, with 8 bases identical to TRBD1. TRBV23-1 is identified as an open reading frame with a role that is uncertain. The CDR3 runs to 16 residues. V shed 0 bases, J shed 9 bases, and the junction held 10 bases outside the gene matches. CDR3 bases: TGCGCCAGCAGTCAATCGCAGGGGGCAAAACGGTGTGAGCAGTTCTTC. Protein sequence: CASSQSQGAKRCEQFF.

The chain uses TRBV19 and TRBJ2-1; 9 bases agree with TRBD1. The CDR3 is 16 residues long. V lost 7 bases and J lost 4; bases outside the gene matches: 11. The germline V gene has CDR1 LNHDA and CDR2 SQIVND (reference sequence). The CDR3 DNA reads TGTGCCAGTACCCCATCGGGACAGGGACAATACAATGAGCAGTTCTTC. Its translation is CASTPSGQGQYNEQFF.

The chain couples TRBV7-9 to TRBJ1-6; TRBD1 agrees at 11 bases. CDR3 length equals 14 residues. The junction had 5 bases not matched to a gene; V was cut back by 6 bases and J by 10 bases. Germline V lookup: CDR1 SEHNR, CDR2 FQNEAQ (reference sequence). DNA for the CDR3: TGTGCCAGCAGTATAGGACAGGGGGCCTCACCCCTCCACTTT. Protein: CASSIGQGASPLHF.

In DNA form, the CDR3 reads TGTGCCAGCAGATCCGGTGGACAGGGTTGGGATCAGCCCCAGCATTTT. It codes for CASRSGGQGWDQPQHF. V usage is TRBV28 and J usage is TRBJ1-5, with TRBD1 identical over 8 bases. This CDR3 is 16 amino acids long. V trimming: 6 bases; J trimming: 5 bases; junction bases outside the gene matches: 12. Germline loops: CDR1 MDHEN, CDR2 SYDVKM.

The chain is built from TRBV19 and TRBJ2-2, with 12 bases aligning to TRBD2. The CDR3 length is 15 residues. Germline trimming cut 3 bases from V and 6 bases from J; bases unmatched to any gene: 2. Germline V gene lookup returns CDR1 LNHDA and CDR2 SQIVND (reference sequence). DNA of the CDR3: TGTGCCAGTAGTATCCTAGCGGGAGGGTCCGGGGAGCTGTTTTTT. Its protein is CASSILAGGSGELFF.

This clone was detected only once. The V gene is TRBV18, the J gene TRBJ2-7, with 7 nucleotides matching TRBD1. With 3 bases clipped from V and 1 base from J, the junction kept 6 bases outside the gene matches. The germline V gene has CDR1 KGHSH and CDR2 LQKENI. The CDR3 totals 15 residues. In nucleotides, the CDR3 is TGTGCCAGCTCACCTAGACAGGGTCATTCCTACGAGCAGTACTTC. It codes for CASSPRQGHSYEQYF.

This clone has just one count. The chain is built from TRBV7-9 and TRBJ2-1, with D possibly TRBD1 on 6 matching bases. Germline assignment: CDR1 SEHNR and CDR2 FQNEAQ (reference sequence). Trimming stripped 6 bases from V and 7 bases from J, with 22 bases between. The CDR3 is made up of 16 amino acids. CDR3 protein: CASSLGQFPGGNEQFF. The CDR3 DNA sequence: TGTGCCAGCAGTCTAGGACAGTTTCCTGGCGGTAATGAGCAGTTCTTC.

V is TRBV29-1 and J is TRBJ2-1; tentative D call: TRBD2 (5 bases). The CDR3 spans 12 residues. From germline, CDR1 is SQVTM and CDR2 ANQGSEA. V was clipped by 5 bases and J by 9 bases, with 14 bases between them. CDR3 DNA: TGCAGCGTTCACCCCGGAGGTACTGAGCAGTTCTTC. It codes for CSVHPGGTEQFF.

The V call is TRBV18, the J call TRBJ2-7; 8 bases are a match to TRBD1. Trimming removed 2 bases from V and 2 bases from J; junction bases left unmatched: 2. This CDR3 contains 14 residues. Germline V gene data show CDR1 as KGHSH and CDR2 as LQKENI. This CDR3 is CASSPAGGAYEQYF. In DNA form, the CDR3 reads TGTGCCAGCTCACCAGCAGGGGGCGCCTACGAGCAGTACTTC.

The genes are TRBV2 and TRBJ1-2; D not resolved. This CDR3 contains 13 residues. V lost 5 bases, J lost 2 bases, and 9 bases lay in between. CDR1 and CDR2 (germline): SNHLY, FYNNEI. Here the CDR3 DNA reads TGTGCCAGCAGTAAAGACATAAACTATGGCTACACCTTC. Translation: CASSKDINYGYTF. The variable domain in full, with the rest retrieved from reference TRBV2 and TRBJ1-2, is EPEVTQTPSHQVTQMGQEVILRCVPISNHLYFYWYRQILGQKVEFLVSFYNNEISEKSEIFDDQFSVERPDGSNFTLKIRSTKLEDSAMYFCASSKDINYGYTFGSGTRLTVV.

CDR3 bases: TGTGCCAGCAGTTTCCAGGGCCGGTCCTACGAGCAGTACTTC. The encoded protein is CASSFQGRSYEQYF. The J gene is TRBJ2-7, the V gene TRBV2; maybe TRBD1 (5 bases). This CDR3 spans 14 amino acids. The V and J ends lost 5 bases and 1 base respectively, with 12 bases between them. Looked up from germline, CDR1 is SNHLY and CDR2 is FYNNEI.

The chain joins TRBV28 to TRBJ1-5, with 7 positions matching TRBD1. Germline loops: CDR1 MDHEN, CDR2 SYDVKM. The CDR3 is made up of 15 amino acids. V shed 6 bases and J 1 base; nucleotides not matched to a gene: 6. CDR3: CASSRTGLSNQPQHF. CDR3 coding DNA: TGTGCCAGCAGCCGGACAGGATTGAGCAATCAGCCCCAGCATTTT.

The V call is TRBV6-5, the J call TRBJ1-5, with TRBD1 matching over 8 bases. The germline V gene encodes CDR1 MNHEY and CDR2 SVGAGI. The CDR3 has 14 amino acids. V shed 10 bases and J 6 bases; nucleotides not matched to a gene: 11. The CDR3 loop is CATRGGQGAQPQHF. The CDR3, as DNA: TGTGCCACCAGGGGTGGGCAGGGGGCTCAGCCCCAGCATTTT.

The chain links TRBV19 to TRBJ2-7; 7 bases agree with TRBD1. From germline, CDR1 is LNHDA and CDR2 SQIVND (reference sequence). The CDR3 is 13 amino acids. V dropped 6 bases and J dropped 2; count of bases not matched to a gene: 4. This chain's CDR3 is CASSSQGTYEQYF. CDR3 coding DNA: TGTGCCAGTAGCTCACAGGGGACCTACGAGCAGTACTTC.

The genes are TRBV4-1 and TRBJ2-5, with D possibly being TRBD1 (6 bases). The CDR3 runs 14 residues. The V gene lost 0 bases and the J gene lost 5 bases, with 10 bases spanning the gap. CDR1 and CDR2 from the germline V gene are MGHRA and YSYEKL. This chain's CDR3 is CASSQDFRGETQYF. The DNA for the CDR3 is TGCGCCAGCAGCCAAGATTTCAGGGGCGAGACCCAGTACTTC.

CDR3 coding DNA: TGTGCCAGCAGCCCCCAGGGACAGTTCTACGAGCAGTACTTC. As protein: CASSPQGQFYEQYF. This chain uses TRBV9 with TRBJ2-7; TRBD1 aligns across 7 bases. CDR3 length: 14 residues. J was trimmed by 3 bases and V by 4 bases; bases with no gene match: 7. Per the germline V gene, CDR1 is SGDLS and CDR2 is YYNGEE.

The chain couples TRBV19 to TRBJ2-2; no clear D gene. The V gene's germline CDR1 is LNHDA and CDR2 SQIVND (reference sequence). V lost 4 bases and J lost 9, with 6 bases in between. The CDR3 has 11 amino acids. The CDR3 loop reads CASSRLRELFF. In DNA, the CDR3 is TGTGCCAGTAGTAGACTCCGGGAGCTGTTTTTT.

In this sample, this clone turned up a few times. The gene calls are TRBV20-1 and TRBJ1-1; no clear D. V lost 7 bases and J 1 base, leaving 4 bases between the germline ends. CDR1 DFQATT and CDR2 SNEGSKA come from the germline V gene (reference sequence). CDR3 length equals 10 residues. In nucleotides, the CDR3 is TGCAGTGTATCGAACACTGAAGCTTTCTTT. Translation gives CSVSNTEAFF.

The chain joins TRBV28 to TRBJ2-2; 7 bases fit TRBD2. CDR3 length: 15 residues. The V gene's germline CDR1 is MDHEN and CDR2 SYDVKM. Trimming took 4 bases from V and 3 from J; bases not matched to a gene: 5. As DNA, the CDR3 is TGTGCCAGCAGTTCGCGGGAGAGGGACACCGGGGAGCTGTTTTTT. This translates into CASSSRERDTGELFF. The full variable domain, completed using reference TRBV28 and TRBJ2-2, is DVKVTQSSRYLVKRTGEKVFLECVQDMDHENMFWYRQDPGLGLRLIYFSYDVKMKEKGDIPEGYSVSREKKERFSLILESASTNQTSMYLCASSSRERDTGELFFGEGSRLTVL.

CDR3 nucleotide sequence: TGTGCCAGCAGCTTGAGACAGGGGTTCTATGGCTACACCTTC. The encoded protein is CASSLRQGFYGYTF. V gene TRBV28 combines with J gene TRBJ1-2, with TRBD1 matching over 8 bases. The CDR3 covers 14 residues. Per germline, CDR1 MDHEN and CDR2 SYDVKM. V gave up 6 bases and J gave up 4 bases; unmatched junction bases: 7.

The V gene is TRBV7-2, the J gene TRBJ2-5; tentative D call: TRBD2 (5 bases). The V gene lost 1 base and the J gene lost 5 bases, with 11 bases spanning the gap. The CDR3 spans 14 residues. The germline CDR1 and CDR2 sequences are SGHTA and FQGNSA. CDR3 sequence: CASSLGVGMETQYF. The CDR3 DNA sequence: TGTGCCAGCAGCTTAGGGGTCGGGATGGAGACCCAGTACTTC.